Shown below are 24 T cell receptor beta chains from a single sample sequenced in a study of blood T cell repertoires in COVID-19. Profiling relied on immunoSEQ multiplex PCR, and the TCRdb table lists in-frame clones only, not all of them. The data show about 260,000 clones, more than 85% seen once. The specimen was peripheral blood. Source of these receptors: a young adult with COVID-19, enrolled during active disease.

V usage is TRBV20-1 and J usage is TRBJ2-1, with D maybe TRBD1 (5 bases). This CDR3 is built from 11 residues. Trimming pared 4 bases from V and 5 bases from J, leaving 6 bases between. In germline, CDR1 is DFQATT, CDR2 SNEGSKA (reference sequence). CDR3 sequence reads: CSATRDNEQFF. The CDR3 nucleotides read TGCAGTGCTACCAGGGACAATGAGCAGTTCTTC.

This clone was recorded once. CDR3 DNA sequence: TGTGCCATCAGTCTAGACTTAAACACTGAAGCTTTCTTT. Its protein is CAISLDLNTEAFF. The V call is TRBV10-3, the J call TRBJ1-1; D is unclear. Looked up from germline, CDR1 is ENHRY and CDR2 is SYGVKD. The CDR3 length is 13 residues. V was clipped by 5 bases and J by 2 bases, with 9 bases between them.

This clone was seen just once. The J gene is TRBJ2-7, the V gene TRBV3-1 (or the pseudogene TRBV3-2), with 10 bases that match TRBD2. Germline trimming cut 0 bases from V and 4 bases from J; bases unmatched to any gene: 6. Germline V gives CDR1 LGHDT, CDR2 YNNKEL (reference sequence). The CDR3 loop spans 16 amino acids. CDR3: CASSQEGLAGVYEQYF. For the CDR3, the DNA is TGTGCCAGCAGCCAAGAGGGTCTAGCGGGAGTGTACGAGCAGTACTTC.

The V call is TRBV24-1, the J call TRBJ1-1; a possible D gene is TRBD1 (5 bases). The CDR3 runs to 13 residues. CDR1 is KGHDR, CDR2 SFDVKD, per germline. The V and J ends lost 4 bases and 8 bases respectively, with 13 bases between them. CDR3 in DNA: TGTGCCACCAGTGAGCCCGACAGTTCCGAAGCTTTCTTT. Translation gives CATSEPDSSEAFF.

The rearrangement uses TRBV6-4 and TRBJ1-3; 10 bases map to TRBD1. The germline gives CDR1 MRHNA, CDR2 SNTAGT. The CDR3 is made up of 15 amino acids. V trimming: 3 bases; J trimming: 4 bases; junction bases outside the gene matches: 3. In nucleotides, the CDR3 is TGTGCCAGCAGTGAAGGGACAGGGGCCGGAAACACCATATATTTT. Translating gives CASSEGTGAGNTIYF.

In its sample, this clone was seen once. The chain combines TRBV5-6 with TRBJ1-3, with a weak D call TRBD1 (6 bases). V was shortened by 2 bases and J by 2 bases, with 11 bases between the two germline ends. The CDR3 totals 15 residues. The germline V gene encodes CDR1 SGHDT and CDR2 YYEEEE. CDR3 DNA sequence: TGTGCCAGCAGCTTAACAGGGTTTACTGGAAACACCATATATTTT. Translated: CASSLTGFTGNTIYF.

The chain is built from TRBV7-3 and TRBJ2-6; no clear D. Germline lookup yields CDR1 SGHTA and CDR2 FQGTGA. The CDR3 spans 13 residues. Trimming took off 4 bases at V and 4 bases at J, with 5 bases between the two ends. CDR3 in DNA: TGTGCCAGCAGCTCACAAGGGGCCAACGTCCTGACTTTC. Its protein product is CASSSQGANVLTF.

In this sample, this clone turned up once. V and J are TRBV19 and TRBJ2-2; D ambiguous. The CDR3 has 14 amino acids. CDR1 is LNHDA, CDR2 SQIVND, per germline (reference sequence). V lost 5 bases and J 6 bases, leaving 13 bases between the germline ends. The CDR3 nucleotides are TGTGCCAGTAGTTCCCACAGTGGGCCCGGGGAGCTGTTTTTT. Translated: CASSSHSGPGELFF.

This chain links TRBV6-2 or TRBV6-3 with TRBJ2-4; TRBD2 agrees at 11 bases. CDR1 and CDR2 from the germline V gene are MNHEY and SVGEGT. After removal of 2 bases from V and 4 bases from J, the junction contained 10 bases not matched to a gene. This CDR3 comprises 18 residues. The CDR3 DNA follows: TGTGCCAGCAGTTACCCTATGACTAGCGGGATTAAAAAAAACATTCAGTACTTC. Its protein product is CASSYPMTSGIKKNIQYF.

The chain links TRBV25-1 to TRBJ2-7, with 10 bases that match TRBD1. Germline V gives CDR1 MGHDK, CDR2 SYGVNS. The CDR3 totals 15 residues. V shed 4 bases and J 4 bases; nucleotides not matched to a gene: 7. CDR3 nucleotide sequence: TGTGCCAGCAGTGGGGCCGGGACAGGGGCTTACGAGCAGTACTTC. Protein sequence: CASSGAGTGAYEQYF.

V usage is TRBV14 and J usage is TRBJ2-7; 9 positions match TRBD2. With 5 bases clipped from V and 3 bases from J, the junction kept 8 bases outside the gene matches. The CDR3 loop spans 15 amino acids. Germline CDR1 is SGHDN and CDR2 is FVKESK. Here the CDR3 reads CASSLREGRGYEQYF. The DNA for the CDR3 is TGTGCCAGCAGCTTGCGGGAGGGCCGAGGCTACGAGCAGTACTTC.

This clone was observed a handful of times. The chain links TRBV18 to TRBJ1-3; 7 bases are shared with TRBD1. CDR1 and CDR2 from the germline V gene are KGHSH and LQKENI. CDR3 length: 19 residues. Trimming removed 3 bases from V and 0 bases from J; junction bases left unmatched: 14. Here the CDR3 reads CASSPLNSGTGDSGNTIYF. The CDR3 DNA is TGTGCCAGCTCACCGCTAAACTCGGGAACAGGGGACTCTGGAAACACCATATATTTT.

The CDR3 loop is CASSLVDRVGYGYTF. CDR3 nucleotides: TGTGCCAGCAGCTTAGTAGACAGGGTGGGTTATGGCTACACCTTC. The chain links TRBV7-2 to TRBJ1-2, with TRBD1 matching 7 bases. CDR3 length equals 15 residues. Germline CDR1 and CDR2: SGHTA and FQGNSA. After removal of 1 base from V and 5 bases from J, the junction contained 7 bases not matched to a gene.

In its sample, this clone was seen a few times. This chain links TRBV2 with TRBJ1-2, with 10 bases aligning to TRBD1. There are 16 residues in the CDR3. CDR1 is SNHLY, CDR2 FYNNEI, per germline. V dropped 6 bases and J dropped 3; count of bases not matched to a gene: 10. Written as DNA, the CDR3 is TGTGCCAGCAGGGACAGGGGGGGAAAAAACTACTATGGCTACACCTTC. It yields the protein CASRDRGGKNYYGYTF. Based on the CDR3 plus reference TRBV2 and TRBJ1-2, the full variable domain is EPEVTQTPSHQVTQMGQEVILRCVPISNHLYFYWYRQILGQKVEFLVSFYNNEISEKSEIFDDQFSVERPDGSNFTLKIRSTKLEDSAMYFCASRDRGGKNYYGYTFGSGTRLTVV.

This rearrangement joins TRBV19 to TRBJ2-3; possibly TRBD1 for D (5 bases). The CDR3 consists of 13 residues. Germline V gives CDR1 LNHDA, CDR2 SQIVND (reference sequence). V was cut by 6 bases and J by 2 bases, with 9 bases left in between. CDR3 in DNA: TGTGCCAGTAGGGAAGGGGCCACAGATACGCAGTATTTT. Protein: CASREGATDTQYF.

The chain has TRBV6-1 and TRBJ2-5; D perhaps matches TRBD1 (6 bases). This CDR3 has 13 amino acids. Trimming left V 3 bases short and J 7 bases short, with 12 bases between. Germline CDR1 and CDR2: MNHNS and SASEGT. DNA for the CDR3: TGTGCCAGCAGTGATGGGACAATAGGGACCCAGTACTTC. It specifies CASSDGTIGTQYF.

The chain couples TRBV3-1 (or the pseudogene TRBV3-2) to TRBJ2-5; D uncertain. V was cut by 1 base and J by 5 bases, with 11 bases left in between. CDR1 is LGHDT, CDR2 YNNKEL, per germline (reference sequence). This CDR3 contains 14 residues. The CDR3: CASSQVTSEETQYF. The CDR3 DNA reads TGTGCCAGCAGCCAAGTGACTTCAGAGGAGACCCAGTACTTC.

The V call is TRBV28, the J call TRBJ1-5; 11 bases map to TRBD1. Germline trimming cut 8 bases from V and 2 bases from J; bases unmatched to any gene: 5. From germline, CDR1 is MDHEN and CDR2 SYDVKM. CDR3 length equals 15 residues. DNA for the CDR3: TGTGCCAGCGGGGACAGGGGGGAAGGCAATCAGCCCCAGCATTTT. It specifies CASGDRGEGNQPQHF. Full variable domain (rest looked up from reference TRBV28 and TRBJ1-5): DVKVTQSSRYLVKRTGEKVFLECVQDMDHENMFWYRQDPGLGLRLIYFSYDVKMKEKGDIPEGYSVSREKKERFSLILESASTNQTSMYLCASGDRGEGNQPQHFGDGTRLSIL.

The CDR3 spells CASSPSTEYNSPLHF. CDR3 bases: TGTGCCAGTAGTCCGTCGACAGAGTATAATTCACCCCTCCACTTT. V gene TRBV19 combines with J gene TRBJ1-6; TRBD1 is a possible D gene (5 bases). V dropped 5 bases and J dropped 4 bases, with 12 bases sitting between them. Germline-derived CDR1 and CDR2 are LNHDA and SQIVND (reference sequence). CDR3 length: 15 residues. The variable domain in full, with the rest retrieved from reference TRBV19 and TRBJ1-6, is DGGITQSPKYLFRKEGQNVTLSCEQNLNHDAMYWYRQDPGQGLRLIYYSQIVNDFQKGDIAEGYSVSREKKESFPLTVTSAQKNPTAFYLCASSPSTEYNSPLHFGNGTRLTVT.

The chain employs TRBV19 and TRBJ2-7; TRBD1 matches at 8 bases. The V gene end was trimmed by 3 bases and the J gene end by 3 bases; junction bases not matched to a gene: 7. Germline V gives CDR1 LNHDA, CDR2 SQIVND (reference sequence). The CDR3 runs to 15 residues. The CDR3 is CASSMGDRGYYEQYF. The CDR3 DNA is TGTGCCAGTAGTATGGGAGACAGGGGCTACTACGAGCAGTACTTC.

J is TRBJ2-2 and V is TRBV5-4; 8 bases are shared with TRBD1. Germline V gene data show CDR1 as SGHNT and CDR2 as YYREEE (reference sequence). This CDR3 region has 17 residues. Trimming cost V 4 bases and J 1 base; bases outside gene matches: 9. The CDR3 here is CASSRLTGTGNTGELFF. The CDR3 DNA is TGTGCCAGCAGCCGGCTTACAGGGACAGGGAACACCGGGGAGCTGTTTTTT.

In its sample, this clone was seen once. The chain is built from TRBV24-1 and TRBJ2-2; D is ambiguous. CDR3 size: 17 residues. Per the germline V gene, CDR1 is KGHDR and CDR2 is SFDVKD. V lost 3 bases and J lost 2, with 15 bases in between. The CDR3: CATSDTELFGNTGELFF. DNA of the CDR3: TGTGCCACCAGTGATACTGAGTTGTTCGGTAACACCGGGGAGCTGTTTTTT.

This sequence joins TRBV6-5 and TRBJ2-7; D unresolved. V lost 3 bases and J lost 1, with 7 bases in between. Germline V CDR1 and CDR2: MNHEY, SVGAGI. CDR3 length: 13 residues. The CDR3 DNA is TGTGCCAGCAGTTATACTTCATCCTACGAGCAGTACTTC. Translating gives CASSYTSSYEQYF.

This clone was detected once. The chain couples TRBV25-1 to TRBJ2-7; TRBD1 matches 8 bases. V was clipped by 4 bases and J by 2 bases; unmatched bases: 7. CDR3 length: 15 amino acids. Per germline, CDR1 MGHDK and CDR2 SYGVNS. This CDR3 reads CASSGGTGGTYEQYF. CDR3 coding DNA: TGTGCCAGCAGTGGGGGGACAGGTGGGACCTACGAGCAGTACTTC.